This T cell receptor (beta chain) was sequenced during a study of shared clonotypes between healthy human individuals. Study results and caveats: Only blood samples were collected, and tissue repertoires likely differ.

Researchers ran the assay at a deep level. Measured with immunoSEQ multiplex PCR; TCRdb has only the in-frame clones, and not every one. Here the sample spans approximately 1.4 million clones, 95% to 99% being singletons. The CDR3 extends over 13 amino acids. Germline V CDR1 and CDR2: ENHRY, SYGVKD. V dropped 6 bases and J dropped 0 bases, with 8 bases sitting between them. On this clone itself: Its antigen remains unidentified. The same CDR3 also results from other DNA sequences found in this sample.

Sequencing was done on a sample of naive CD4+ T cells sorted from blood. Described subset: CD45RA+ positively selected. The source of this sequence is a man aged 30 to 39 in good health. The chain combines TRBV10-3 with TRBJ1-1; possible D gene TRBD1, 5 bases. In DNA form, the CDR3 reads TGTGCCATCAGGCCGGGGGTGAACACTGAAGCTTTCTTT. Translating it yields CAIRPGVNTEAFF.